Presented here are 27 T cell receptor beta chains from one specimen sequenced in a study of T-cell memory formation after mild COVID-19. TCRdb reprocessed the 5' RACE reads via MiXCR and lists one record per CDR3 protein. Among 190,000 or so distinct CDR3 sequences listed, over 9.5% were seen once. The sequencing sample was made of PBMCs or a T cell subset sorted from them (not recorded which). Receptor source: a man aged 18 to 29 who had mild COVID-19 (a few samples of this study predate the infection). Cell type and time point are not known.

This clonotype turned up a few times. This sequence joins TRBV27 and TRBJ2-7; TRBD1 might be the D (5 bases). Between the trimmed V and J ends, which lost 4 bases and 2 bases, there was a span of 12 bases. The CDR3 extends over 14 amino acids. The germline V gene encodes CDR1 MNHEY and CDR2 SMNVEV (reference sequence). CDR3 region: CASSWAGPTYEQYF. CDR3 DNA: TGTGCCAGCAGTTGGGCAGGGCCCACCTACGAGCAGTACTTC.

V and J are TRBV11-2 and TRBJ2-2; 11 bases match TRBD2. The V and J ends lost 5 bases and 3 bases, in that order; junction bases with no gene match: 5. The CDR3 has 16 amino acids. Per the germline V gene, CDR1 is SGHAT and CDR2 is FQNNGV. The CDR3 DNA reads TGTGCCAGCAGCCGACTAGCGGGGACCGACACCGGGGAGCTGTTTTTT. Its translation is CASSRLAGTDTGELFF.

The sample holds a few counts of this clonotype. The chain carries TRBV5-1 and TRBJ1-1; 7 bases map to TRBD1. The trim removed 4 bases at V and 4 bases at J, leaving 19 bases unmatched. CDR3 size: 18 residues. Germline V gives CDR1 SGHRS, CDR2 YFSETQ. The CDR3 region is CASSALQGSTPGGTEAFF. The DNA of the CDR3 is TGCGCCAGCAGCGCGTTACAGGGGTCTACTCCGGGGGGCACTGAAGCTTTCTTT.

This chain connects TRBV7-2 to TRBJ2-1; tentatively, D is TRBD2 (6 bases). V was cut by 0 bases and J by 3 bases, with 12 bases left in between. The CDR3 loop spans 16 amino acids. The germline gives CDR1 SGHTA, CDR2 FQGNSA. CDR3 region: CASSLARLAFYNEQFF. CDR3 sequence (DNA): TGTGCCAGCAGCTTAGCGCGGCTAGCGTTCTACAATGAGCAGTTCTTC.

V is TRBV20-1 and J is TRBJ1-1; TRBD1 might be the D (5 bases). The germline V gene has CDR1 DFQATT and CDR2 SNEGSKA (reference sequence). V was clipped by 4 bases and J by 7 bases, with 7 bases between them. The CDR3 is made up of 10 amino acids. CDR3 region: CSATGFEAFF. The CDR3 nucleotides are TGCAGTGCTACAGGGTTTGAAGCTTTCTTT.

With regard to this clonotype: One end of the junction fails to match germline, which may point to a read error. The V gene is TRBV7-8, the J gene TRBJ2-1, with D perhaps given as TRBD1 or TRBD2 (6 bases each). The germline CDR1 and CDR2 sequences are SGHVS and FQNEAQ. The CDR3 is made up of 16 amino acids. CDR3 nucleotide sequence: TGTGCCAGCACCTTAGGAGGGACATCATTATACAATGAGCAGTTCTTC. Its translation: CASTLGGTSLYNEQFF.

This clonotype was seen repeatedly, ten times or more. This chain joins TRBV7-6 and TRBJ2-2; D uncertain. The germline gives CDR1 SGHVS, CDR2 FNYEAQ. V lost 6 bases, J lost 0 bases, and 8 bases lay in between. This CDR3 has 14 residues. CDR3 residues: CASRTITNTGELFF. CDR3 DNA sequence: TGTGCCAGCAGAACCATAACGAACACCGGGGAGCTGTTTTTT.

There are many counts of this clonotype. This chain links TRBV4-1 with TRBJ2-2; D unresolved. CDR1 is MGHRA and CDR2 is YSYEKL in the germline V gene. Trimming stripped 5 bases from V and 1 base from J, with 11 bases between. The CDR3 extends over 15 amino acids. The CDR3 here is CASSAPRGNTGELFF. CDR3 DNA: TGCGCCAGCAGCGCACCACGCGGGAACACCGGGGAGCTGTTTTTT.

This clonotype was counted only a few times. The gene calls are TRBV7-2 and TRBJ1-1; 7 bases are a match to TRBD1. Per germline, CDR1 SGHTA and CDR2 FQGNSA. The length of the CDR3 is 14 residues. The V gene end was trimmed by 8 bases and the J gene end by 1 base; junction bases not matched to a gene: 7. The CDR3 spells CASGRDRKNTEAFF. The CDR3 DNA follows: TGTGCCAGCGGACGGGACAGAAAGAACACTGAAGCTTTCTTT.

The V call is TRBV24-1, the J call TRBJ1-5; no definite D call. The CDR3 spans 15 residues. Germline values: CDR1 KGHDR, CDR2 SFDVKD. Between the trimmed V and J ends, which lost 9 bases and 4 bases, there was a span of 18 bases. This CDR3 is CATSPTGLLNQPQHF. CDR3 nucleotides: TGTGCCACCTCTCCCACCGGACTACTAAATCAGCCCCAGCATTTT.

This clonotype was detected a few times. The chain recombines TRBV5-1 with TRBJ2-5; D gene uncertain. This CDR3 comprises 13 residues. CDR1 is SGHRS and CDR2 is YFSETQ in the germline V gene. V lost 0 bases and J lost 5, with 8 bases in between. For the CDR3, the DNA is TGCGCCAGCAGCTTGGGTTTCGGCGAGACCCAGTACTTC. Translating it yields CASSLGFGETQYF. The entire variable domain, with the rest obtained from reference TRBV5-1 and TRBJ2-5, is as follows: KAGVTQTPRYLIKTRGQQVTLSCSPISGHRSVSWYQQTPGQGLQFLFEYFSETQRNKGNFPGRFSGRQFSNSRSEMNVSTLELGDSALYLCASSLGFGETQYFGPGTRLLVL.

This chain connects TRBV21-1 to TRBJ2-7. TRBV21-1 is a pseudogene. The CDR3 contains 15 residues. The CDR3 DNA reads TGTGCCAGCAGCAAAGGGGAAACGCCGAAATACGAGCAGTACGTC. Protein: CASSKGETPKYEQYV.

As DNA, the CDR3 is TGTGCCAGCCGCGGGGCGGGGGGGTCGTATGAGCAGTTCTTC. Amino acids: CASRGAGGSYEQFF. V and J are TRBV7-2 and TRBJ2-1; 9 bases fit TRBD2. Germline-derived CDR1 and CDR2 are SGHTA and FQGNSA. The CDR3 contains 14 residues. V lost 8 bases and J lost 8; bases outside the gene matches: 10. Full variable domain (remainder filled in from reference TRBV7-2 and TRBJ2-1): GAGVSQSPSNKVTEKGKDVELRCDPISGHTALYWYRQSLGQGLEFLIYFQGNSAPDKSGLPSDRFSAERTGGSVSTLTIQRTQQEDSAVYLCASRGAGGSYEQFFGPGTRLTVL.

This clonotype occurred a few times. This chain links TRBV7-3 with TRBJ1-5, with D uncertain. V was shortened by 4 bases and J by 7 bases, with 11 bases between the two germline ends. The CDR3 runs 13 residues. Germline V gives CDR1 SGHTA, CDR2 FQGTGA. For the CDR3, the DNA is TGTGCCAGCAGCTGGGAGTCGGGGCAGCCCCAGCATTTT. Translated: CASSWESGQPQHF.

This clonotype was found many times. The chain links TRBV5-6 to TRBJ1-2; 9 bases line up with TRBD1. The CDR3 is made up of 14 amino acids. J gave up 8 bases and V 2 bases, and 7 bases lay outside the gene matches. Germline lookup yields CDR1 SGHDT and CDR2 YYEEEE. The CDR3 DNA reads TGTGCCAGCAGCTTATTCGGGACAGGGCGAGGCTACACCTTC. Translating gives CASSLFGTGRGYTF.

There are many counts of this clonotype. This sequence joins TRBV12-3 or TRBV12-4 and TRBJ2-2; tentatively, D is TRBD1 or TRBD2 (6 bases each). This CDR3 is built from 13 residues. V lost 7 bases and J lost 5, with 11 bases in between. The CDR3 is CASKGGRTGELFF. CDR3 in DNA: TGTGCCAGCAAGGGGGGCCGGACCGGGGAGCTGTTTTTT.

This chain connects TRBV11-2 to TRBJ2-3; 7 bases fit TRBD2. The CDR3 loop spans 15 amino acids. V gave up 4 bases and J gave up 2 bases; unmatched junction bases: 6. Germline V gene sequence: CDR1 SGHAT, CDR2 FQNNGV. The CDR3 coding sequence is TGTGCCAGCAGCTCCCCCGGGGGGATCACAGATACGCAGTATTTT. Protein: CASSSPGGITDTQYF.

This clonotype was found a few times. This chain joins TRBV10-3 and TRBJ1-2; D may be TRBD1 (5 bases). This CDR3 is 12 amino acids long. Trimming stripped 7 bases from V and 7 bases from J, with 13 bases between. Germline lookup yields CDR1 ENHRY and CDR2 SYGVKD. CDR3: CAITQGSGGYTF. The CDR3, as DNA: TGTGCCATCACCCAGGGTTCGGGTGGCTACACCTTC.

This clonotype appeared once. The gene calls are TRBV18 and TRBJ2-7; D might be TRBD1 (6 bases). Per the germline V gene, CDR1 is KGHSH and CDR2 is LQKENI. CDR3 length: 13 amino acids. V lost 6 bases, J lost 7 bases, and 16 bases lay in between. The DNA for the CDR3 is TGTGCCAGCTCGCAGGACAGCTGGGGGGAGCAGTACTTC. It codes for CASSQDSWGEQYF.

The V call is TRBV6-6, the J call TRBJ2-3; a possible D gene is TRBD1 (6 bases). CDR1 is MNHNY, CDR2 SVGAGI, per germline (reference sequence). Trimming cost V 2 bases and J 7 bases, with 13 bases left between them. The CDR3 extends over 14 amino acids. Here the CDR3 reads CASSYTNRAYTQYF. DNA of the CDR3: TGTGCCAGCAGTTACACTAACAGGGCTTATACGCAGTATTTT.

The chain links TRBV4-2 to TRBJ2-5; D is unresolved. V was trimmed by 1 base and J by 2 bases, leaving 11 bases between them. This CDR3 contains 15 residues. Per the germline V gene, CDR1 is LGHNA and CDR2 is YNFKEQ. The CDR3 protein is CASSQVDRSQETQYF. DNA of the CDR3: TGTGCCAGCAGCCAAGTGGATAGAAGTCAAGAGACCCAGTACTTC.

The sample holds a few counts of this clonotype. This sequence joins TRBV7-9 and TRBJ1-2; TRBD1 matches 8 bases. J was trimmed by 12 bases and V by 6 bases; bases with no gene match: 9. CDR1 and CDR2 (germline): SEHNR, FQNEAQ (reference sequence). The CDR3 consists of 12 residues. Written as DNA, the CDR3 is TGTGCCAGCAGGTCAACAGGGGGTGCGCACACCTTC. Translation gives CASRSTGGAHTF.

This clonotype was observed a few times. J is TRBJ2-1 and V is TRBV20-1; TRBD2 agrees at 8 bases. V lost 6 bases, J lost 5 bases, and 3 bases stayed unmatched. CDR3 length: 12 residues. Germline values: CDR1 DFQATT, CDR2 SNEGSKA (reference sequence). The CDR3 bases are TGCAGTGCCCGGGGGGGCCACAATGAGCAGTTCTTC. Encoded protein: CSARGGHNEQFF.

In its sample, this clonotype was seen a few times. This sequence joins TRBV7-2 and TRBJ1-6; D gene ambiguous. Germline CDR1 and CDR2: SGHTA and FQGNSA. The germline V and J ends were trimmed by 2 bases and 5 bases, with 10 bases remaining between them. The CDR3 consists of 15 residues. In nucleotides, the CDR3 is TGTGCCAGCAGCTTACAACCGGGTAATAATTCACCCCTCCACTTT. Its protein is CASSLQPGNNSPLHF.

The rearrangement links TRBV7-2 to TRBJ2-3; 15 bases are a match to TRBD2. This CDR3 contains 16 residues. Germline CDR1 SGHTA, CDR2 FQGNSA. The V segment lost 1 base and the J segment 4 bases; nucleotides outside the gene matches: 0. As DNA, the CDR3 is TGTGCCAGCAGCTTAGGGACTAGCGGGGGGGCAGATACGCAGTATTTT. Residues: CASSLGTSGGADTQYF.

There are a few counts of this clonotype. The V gene is TRBV24-1, the J gene TRBJ2-1, with D unclear. The V gene's germline CDR1 is KGHDR and CDR2 SFDVKD. With 1 base removed from V and 15 bases from J, the gap between germline ends came to 9 bases. CDR3 length: 11 residues. CDR3 amino acids: CATSDFSATFF. DNA of the CDR3: TGTGCCACCAGTGATTTCAGTGCAACGTTCTTC.

This clonotype was observed at least ten times. V is TRBV5-1 and J is TRBJ1-1; D gene ambiguous. CDR1 and CDR2 from the germline V gene are SGHRS and YFSETQ. The CDR3 has 13 residues. The V end lost 0 bases, the J end lost 0 bases, and 3 bases lay between the germline ends. This CDR3 reads CASSLGLNTEAFF. DNA of the CDR3: TGCGCCAGCAGCTTGGGTTTGAACACTGAAGCTTTCTTT.